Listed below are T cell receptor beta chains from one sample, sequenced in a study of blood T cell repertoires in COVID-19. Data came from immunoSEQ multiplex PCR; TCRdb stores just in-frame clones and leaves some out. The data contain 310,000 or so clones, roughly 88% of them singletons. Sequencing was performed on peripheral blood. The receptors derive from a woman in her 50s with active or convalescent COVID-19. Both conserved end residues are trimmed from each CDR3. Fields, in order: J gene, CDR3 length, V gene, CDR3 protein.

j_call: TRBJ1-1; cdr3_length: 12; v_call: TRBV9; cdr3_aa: ASSVEGGLTEAF
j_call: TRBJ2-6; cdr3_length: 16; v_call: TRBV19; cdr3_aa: ASSMVGQAISGANVLT
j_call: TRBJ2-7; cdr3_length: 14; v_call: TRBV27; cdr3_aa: ASSSSGTSGTYEQY
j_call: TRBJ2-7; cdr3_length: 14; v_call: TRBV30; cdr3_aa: AWSVRGGRISYEQY
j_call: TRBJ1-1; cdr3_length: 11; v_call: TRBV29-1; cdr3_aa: SSAGRLNTEAF
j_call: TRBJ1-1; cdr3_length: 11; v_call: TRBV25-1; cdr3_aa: ASSVPGLAEAF
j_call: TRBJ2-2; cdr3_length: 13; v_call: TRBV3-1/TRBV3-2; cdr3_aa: ASSHRQGLTGELF
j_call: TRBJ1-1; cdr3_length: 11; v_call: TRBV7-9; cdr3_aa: ASSLIEGLEAF
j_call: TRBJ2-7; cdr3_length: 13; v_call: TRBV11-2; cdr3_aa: ASRQRTGGIYEQY
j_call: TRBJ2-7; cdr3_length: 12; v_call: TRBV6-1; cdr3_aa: ASSERQLTYEQY
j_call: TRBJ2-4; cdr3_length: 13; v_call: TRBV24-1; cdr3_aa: ATSDSGEGLDIQY
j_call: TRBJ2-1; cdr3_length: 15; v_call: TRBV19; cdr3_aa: ASKNKLAGNSYNEQF
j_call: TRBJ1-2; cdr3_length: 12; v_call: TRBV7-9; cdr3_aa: ASSPGTDTYGYT
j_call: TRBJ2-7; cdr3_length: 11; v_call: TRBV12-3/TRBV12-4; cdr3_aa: ASRPGQTSQQY
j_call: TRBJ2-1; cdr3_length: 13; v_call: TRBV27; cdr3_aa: ASSLRGGSYNEQF
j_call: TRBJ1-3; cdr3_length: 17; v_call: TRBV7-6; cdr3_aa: ASSLASIGTGSGGNTIY
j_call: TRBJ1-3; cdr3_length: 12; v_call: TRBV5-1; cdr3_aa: ASSQTVSGNTIY
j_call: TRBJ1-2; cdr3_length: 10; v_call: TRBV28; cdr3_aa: ASSSSGYGYT
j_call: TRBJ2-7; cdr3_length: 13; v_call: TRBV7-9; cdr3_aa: ASSLPGQVPDEQY
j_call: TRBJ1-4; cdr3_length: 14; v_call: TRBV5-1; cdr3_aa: ASSFGQGRVNEKLF
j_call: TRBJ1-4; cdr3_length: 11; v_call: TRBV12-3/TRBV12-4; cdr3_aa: ASSTVAGEKLF
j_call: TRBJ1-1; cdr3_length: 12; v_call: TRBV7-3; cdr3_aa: ASSHGGARTEAF
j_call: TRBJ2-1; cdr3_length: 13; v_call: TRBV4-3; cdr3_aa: ASSQVGTAGNEQF
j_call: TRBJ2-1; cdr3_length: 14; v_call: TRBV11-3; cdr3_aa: ASSPRGKSSYNEQF
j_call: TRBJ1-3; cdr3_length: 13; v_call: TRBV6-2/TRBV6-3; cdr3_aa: ASNYRGLSGNTIY
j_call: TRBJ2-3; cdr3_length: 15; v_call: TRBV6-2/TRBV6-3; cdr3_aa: ASSYKTAGWFTDTQY
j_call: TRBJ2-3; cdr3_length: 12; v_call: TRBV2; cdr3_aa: ASSDLRGKDTQY
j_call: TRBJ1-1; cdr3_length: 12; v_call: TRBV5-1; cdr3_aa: ASSLDRAGTEAF
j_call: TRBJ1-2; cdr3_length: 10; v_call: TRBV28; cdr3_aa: ASIGGAYGYT
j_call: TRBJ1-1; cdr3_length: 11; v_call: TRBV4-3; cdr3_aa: ASSQADRGGAF
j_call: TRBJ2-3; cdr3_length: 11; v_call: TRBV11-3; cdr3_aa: ASSNDGSDTQY
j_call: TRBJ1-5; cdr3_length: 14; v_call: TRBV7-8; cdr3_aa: ASSPNSVSVDQPQH
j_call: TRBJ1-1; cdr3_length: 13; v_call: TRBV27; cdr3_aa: ASSLSITTNTEAF
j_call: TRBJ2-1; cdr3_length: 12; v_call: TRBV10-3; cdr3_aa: AISGLAGEVEQF
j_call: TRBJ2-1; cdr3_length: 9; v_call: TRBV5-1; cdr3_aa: ASSEGTRQF
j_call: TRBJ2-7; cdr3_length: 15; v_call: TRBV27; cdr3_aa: ASSKNPRGTLSYEQY
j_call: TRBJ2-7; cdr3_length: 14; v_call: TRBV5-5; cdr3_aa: ASSPEWDTSSYEQY
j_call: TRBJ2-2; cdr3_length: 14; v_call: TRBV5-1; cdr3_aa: ASSLEGSGRIGELF
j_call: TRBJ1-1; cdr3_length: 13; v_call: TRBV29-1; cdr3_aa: SVEGRGTLNTEAF
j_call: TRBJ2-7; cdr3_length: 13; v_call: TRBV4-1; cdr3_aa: ASSPRQQGGNEQY
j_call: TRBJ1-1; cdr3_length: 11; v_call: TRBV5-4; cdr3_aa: ASSLQGSTEAF
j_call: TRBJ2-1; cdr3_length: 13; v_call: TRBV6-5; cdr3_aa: ASSYGDLAYNEQF
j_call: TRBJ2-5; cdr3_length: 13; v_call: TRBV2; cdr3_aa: ASSEEGTSIETQY
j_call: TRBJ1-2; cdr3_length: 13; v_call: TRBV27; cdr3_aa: ASQGAGQGRYGYT
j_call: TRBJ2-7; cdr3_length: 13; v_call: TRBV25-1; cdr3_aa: ASSTNRANSYEQY
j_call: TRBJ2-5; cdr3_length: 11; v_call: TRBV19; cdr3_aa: ASSMGLLETQY
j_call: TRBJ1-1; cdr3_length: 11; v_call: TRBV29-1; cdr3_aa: SVEGAPKTEAF
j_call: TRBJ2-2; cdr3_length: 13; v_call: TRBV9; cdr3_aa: ASSPRQGYTGELF